This T cell receptor (beta chain) was observed in a study of T cell responses to AZD1222 COVID-19 vaccine. Study outcomes and limitations: Vaccination with two AZD1222 doses was followed by a rise in Spike-specific TCR breadth and depth. The number of AZD1222 recipients seropositive at baseline was only five to seven.

The CDR3 contains 14 residues. V was trimmed by 1 base and J by 1 base, leaving 8 bases between them. CDR1 is SGHTA and CDR2 is FQGNSA in the germline V gene. Produced via immunoSEQ multiplex PCR; TCRdb's table is partial and in-frame only. In the table there are approximately 100,000 clones, roughly 87% of which are singletons. This clone appeared once. Its antigen remains unknown. The source material was peripheral blood, sampled on day 0 of MenACWY control vaccination. The receptor comes from an adult in good health. The chain combines TRBV7-2 with TRBJ2-7; the D gene is possibly TRBD1 (6 bases). The CDR3 sequence is CASSLVQGSYEQYF. In nucleotides, the CDR3 is TGTGCCAGCAGCTTAGTACAGGGATCCTACGAGCAGTACTTC.